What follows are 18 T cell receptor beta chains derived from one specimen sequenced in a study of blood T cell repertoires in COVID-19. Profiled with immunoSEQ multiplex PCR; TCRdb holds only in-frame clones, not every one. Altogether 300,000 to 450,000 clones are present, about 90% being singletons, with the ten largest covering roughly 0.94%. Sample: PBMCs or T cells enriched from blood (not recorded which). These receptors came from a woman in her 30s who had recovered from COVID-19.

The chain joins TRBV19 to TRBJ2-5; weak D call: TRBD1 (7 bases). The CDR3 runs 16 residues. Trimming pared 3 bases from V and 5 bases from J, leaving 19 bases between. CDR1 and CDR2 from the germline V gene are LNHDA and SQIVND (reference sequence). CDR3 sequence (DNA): TGTGCCAGTAGTATGGGAGGAACAGGGGCTAGGGAGACCCAGTACTTC. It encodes CASSMGGTGARETQYF.

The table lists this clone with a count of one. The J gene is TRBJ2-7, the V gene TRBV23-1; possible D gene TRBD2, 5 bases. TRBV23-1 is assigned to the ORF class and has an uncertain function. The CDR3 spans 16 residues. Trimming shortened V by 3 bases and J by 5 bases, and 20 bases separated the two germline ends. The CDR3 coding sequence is TGCGCCAGCAGTCAGGAGGACGGCCCCTTCGGGAACGAGCAGTACTTC. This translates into CASSQEDGPFGNEQYF.

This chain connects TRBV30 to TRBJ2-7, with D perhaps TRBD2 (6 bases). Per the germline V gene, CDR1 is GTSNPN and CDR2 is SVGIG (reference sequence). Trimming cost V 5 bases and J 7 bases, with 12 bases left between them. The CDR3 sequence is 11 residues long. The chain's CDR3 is CAWRRGSEQYF. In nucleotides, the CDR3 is TGTGCCTGGCGCCGGGGGAGTGAGCAGTACTTC.

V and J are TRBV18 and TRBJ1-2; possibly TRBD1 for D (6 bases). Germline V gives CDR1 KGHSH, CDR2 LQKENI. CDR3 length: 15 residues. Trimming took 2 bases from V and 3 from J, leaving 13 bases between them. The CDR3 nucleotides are TGTGCCAGCTCACCATGGGGGGGGCGAGACTATGGCTACACCTTC. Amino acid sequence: CASSPWGGRDYGYTF.

DNA for the CDR3: TGTGCCAGCAGCTTGTCGACAGGCTCGCATACGCAGTATTTT. Its translation is CASSLSTGSHTQYF. V gene TRBV11-2 combines with J gene TRBJ2-3; possible D gene TRBD1, 6 bases. V was trimmed by 3 bases and J by 7 bases, leaving 14 bases between them. The CDR3 sequence is 14 residues long. Germline CDR1 and CDR2: SGHAT and FQNNGV.

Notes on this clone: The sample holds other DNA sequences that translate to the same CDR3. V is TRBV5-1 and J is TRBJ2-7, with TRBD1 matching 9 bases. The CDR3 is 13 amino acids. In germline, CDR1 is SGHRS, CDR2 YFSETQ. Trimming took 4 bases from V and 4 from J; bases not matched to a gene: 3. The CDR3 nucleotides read TGCGCCAGCAGCAGGGACAGGGAGTACGAGCAGTACTTC. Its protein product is CASSRDREYEQYF.

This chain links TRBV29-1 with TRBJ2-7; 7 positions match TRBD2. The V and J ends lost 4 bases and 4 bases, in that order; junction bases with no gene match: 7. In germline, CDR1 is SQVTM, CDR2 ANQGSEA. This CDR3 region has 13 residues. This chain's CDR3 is CSVGFGGGYEQYF. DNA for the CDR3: TGCAGCGTTGGATTTGGCGGGGGTTACGAGCAGTACTTC.

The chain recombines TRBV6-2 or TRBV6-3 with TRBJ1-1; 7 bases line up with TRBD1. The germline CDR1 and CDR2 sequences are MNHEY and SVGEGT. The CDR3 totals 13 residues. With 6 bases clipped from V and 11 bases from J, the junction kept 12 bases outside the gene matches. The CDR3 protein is CASSFIDRAAAFF. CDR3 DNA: TGTGCCAGCAGCTTCATCGACAGGGCGGCTGCTTTCTTT.

The CDR3 loop is CASSLESIHTQYF. The CDR3, as DNA: TGTGCCAGCAGCCTTGAGTCGATCCATACGCAGTATTTT. This chain connects TRBV27 to TRBJ2-3; no reliable D call. The CDR3 has 13 amino acids. Trimming took 6 bases from V and 7 from J, leaving 14 bases between them. Germline V gene lookup returns CDR1 MNHEY and CDR2 SMNVEV (reference sequence).

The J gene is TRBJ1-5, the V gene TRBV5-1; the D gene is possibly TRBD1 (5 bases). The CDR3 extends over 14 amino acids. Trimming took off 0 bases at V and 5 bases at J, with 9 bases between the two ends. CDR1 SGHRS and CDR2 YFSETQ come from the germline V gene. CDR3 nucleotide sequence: TGCGCCAGCAGCTTGGGGGGGGATGATCAGCCCCAGCATTTT. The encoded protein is CASSLGGDDQPQHF.

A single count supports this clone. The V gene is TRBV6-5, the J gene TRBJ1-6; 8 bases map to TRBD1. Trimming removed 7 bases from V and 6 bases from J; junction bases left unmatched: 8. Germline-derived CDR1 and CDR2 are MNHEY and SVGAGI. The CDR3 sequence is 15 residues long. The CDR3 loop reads CASTTGQASNSPLHF. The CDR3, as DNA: TGTGCCAGCACCACGGGACAGGCCAGTAATTCACCCCTCCACTTT.

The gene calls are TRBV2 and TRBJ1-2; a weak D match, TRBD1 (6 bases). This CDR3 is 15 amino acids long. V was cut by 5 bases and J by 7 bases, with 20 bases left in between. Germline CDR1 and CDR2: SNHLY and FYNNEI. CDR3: CASSKEGRTASGYTF. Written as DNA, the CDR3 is TGTGCCAGCAGTAAAGAAGGCCGGACAGCTTCTGGCTACACCTTC.

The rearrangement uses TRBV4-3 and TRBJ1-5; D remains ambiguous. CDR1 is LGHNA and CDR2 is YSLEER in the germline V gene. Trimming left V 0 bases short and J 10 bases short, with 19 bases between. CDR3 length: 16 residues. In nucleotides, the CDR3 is TGCGCCAGCAGCCAAGATCTGTTGACGGAAAACAGACCCCAGCATTTT. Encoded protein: CASSQDLLTENRPQHF.

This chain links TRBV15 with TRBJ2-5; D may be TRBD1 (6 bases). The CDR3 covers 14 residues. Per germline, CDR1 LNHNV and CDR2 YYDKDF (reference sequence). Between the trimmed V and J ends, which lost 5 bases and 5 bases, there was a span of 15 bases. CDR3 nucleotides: TGTGCCACCAGCCGCTTGTCAGGGGACGAGACCCAGTACTTC. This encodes CATSRLSGDETQYF.

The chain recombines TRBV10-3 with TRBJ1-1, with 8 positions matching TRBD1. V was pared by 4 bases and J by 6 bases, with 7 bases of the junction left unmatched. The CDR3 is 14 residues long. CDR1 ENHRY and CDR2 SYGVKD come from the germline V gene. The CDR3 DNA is TGTGCCATCAGTGCCCAGGGGGCTGGTTCTGAAGCTTTCTTT. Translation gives CAISAQGAGSEAFF.

The CDR3 sequence is CASSVGEGPPGNTIYF. DNA of the CDR3: TGTGCCAGCAGCGTAGGGGAGGGGCCGCCCGGAAACACCATATATTTT. The chain carries TRBV9 and TRBJ1-3; D is perhaps TRBD1 (5 bases). Germline V CDR1 and CDR2: SGDLS, YYNGEE. The V end was cut by 0 bases, the J end by 4 bases, with 14 bases between. The CDR3 is made up of 16 amino acids.

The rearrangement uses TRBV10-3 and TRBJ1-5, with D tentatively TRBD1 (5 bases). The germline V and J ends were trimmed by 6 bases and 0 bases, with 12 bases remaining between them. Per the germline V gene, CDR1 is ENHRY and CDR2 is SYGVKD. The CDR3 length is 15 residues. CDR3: CAIRPGGSSNQPQHF. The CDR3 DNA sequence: TGTGCCATCAGGCCGGGGGGGAGTAGCAATCAGCCCCAGCATTTT.

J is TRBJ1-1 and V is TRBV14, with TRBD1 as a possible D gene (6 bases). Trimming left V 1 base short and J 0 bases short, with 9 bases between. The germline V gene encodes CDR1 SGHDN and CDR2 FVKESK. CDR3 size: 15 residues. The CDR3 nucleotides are TGTGCCAGCAGCCAAGGGACAGCAATGAACACTGAAGCTTTCTTT. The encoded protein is CASSQGTAMNTEAFF.